What follows describes a single T cell receptor beta chain. What it recognizes is unknown. The data stem from a study of lymphopenia after photon versus proton radiotherapy. General study points: Oligoclonal CD8+ Temra expansion after nadir drove photon patients' diversity drop.

Generated by immunoSEQ multiplex PCR, the TCRdb table keeps only in-frame clones and is missing some. The sample includes around 160,000 clones, 88% seen only once; the top ten take about 4.3%. Germline lookup yields CDR1 MNHNS and CDR2 SASEGT. J lost 5 bases, V lost 9 bases, and 5 bases had no gene match. CDR3 size: 14 residues. Sequencing was performed on peripheral blood, taken from a patient treated with photon-based radiotherapy. The chain joins TRBV6-1 to TRBJ2-2; 11 nucleotides line up with TRBD1. This clonotype originated in a middle-aged man with gastric cancer. The CDR3 is CASPGQGDTGELFF. Written as DNA, the CDR3 is TGTGCCAGTCCGGGACAGGGGGATACCGGGGAGCTGTTTTTT.